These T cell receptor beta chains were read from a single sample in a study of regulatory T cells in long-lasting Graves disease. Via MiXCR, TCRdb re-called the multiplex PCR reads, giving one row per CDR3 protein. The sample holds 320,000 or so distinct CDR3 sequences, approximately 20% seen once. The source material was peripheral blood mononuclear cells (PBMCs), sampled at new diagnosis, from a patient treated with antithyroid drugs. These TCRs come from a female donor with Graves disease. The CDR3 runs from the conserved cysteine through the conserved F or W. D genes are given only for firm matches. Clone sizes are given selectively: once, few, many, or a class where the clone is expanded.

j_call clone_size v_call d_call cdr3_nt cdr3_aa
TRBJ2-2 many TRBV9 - TGTGCCAGCAGCTCAGAGCCACGGGACGGGACCGGGGAGCTGTTTTTT CASSSEPRDGTGELFF
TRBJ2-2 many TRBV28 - TGTGCCAGCAGTGGACCCGCCTCCGGGGAGCTGTTTTTT CASSGPASGELFF
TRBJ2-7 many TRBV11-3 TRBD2 TGTGCCAGCAGCTCCCGGGGGGGAGCGGCCCACGAGCAGTACTTC CASSSRGGAAHEQYF
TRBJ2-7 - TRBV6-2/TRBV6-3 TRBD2 TGTGCCAGCAGTACGCGGACTAGCGAGAGCTACGAGCAGTACTTC CASSTRTSESYEQYF
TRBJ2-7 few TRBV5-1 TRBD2 TGCGCCAGCAGGGGGACTAGCGGGGGAGCCTACGAGCGGTACTTC CASRGTSGGAYERYF
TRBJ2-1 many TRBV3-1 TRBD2 TGTGCCAGCAGCCATCGGCTAGCGGGCAAGGGGGGCAATGAGCAGTTCTTC CASSHRLAGKGGNEQFF
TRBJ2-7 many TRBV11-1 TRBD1 TGTGCCAGCAGCACGGGACAGTTCTACGAGCAGTACTTC CASSTGQFYEQYF
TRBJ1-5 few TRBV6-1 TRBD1 TGTGCCAGCAGTCCGACAGGGGAAGTCCAGCCCCAGCATTTT CASSPTGEVQPQHF
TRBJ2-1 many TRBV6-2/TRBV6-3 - TGTGCCAGCAGTTACGACGGGGCGAGCTCCTACAATGAGCAGTTCTTC CASSYDGASSYNEQFF
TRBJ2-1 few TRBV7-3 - TGTGCCAGCAGCAGCGACGGCAATGAGCAGTTCTTC CASSSDGNEQFF
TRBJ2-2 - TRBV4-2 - TGTGCCAGCAGCCAAGAGGCGCGTCACACCGGGGAGCTGTTTTTT CASSQEARHTGELFF
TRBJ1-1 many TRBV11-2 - TGTGCCAGCAGCTTAGGGGGGCGGGTTGAAGCTTTCTTT CASSLGGRVEAFF
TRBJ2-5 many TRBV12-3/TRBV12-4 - TGTGCCACAGCCCCCGGGGTTCACGCTCAAGAGACCCAGTACTTC CATAPGVHAQETQYF
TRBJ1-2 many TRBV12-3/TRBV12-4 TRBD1 TGTGCCAGCAGTTTGTACGGACAGGGACCTAACTATGGCTACACCTTC CASSLYGQGPNYGYTF
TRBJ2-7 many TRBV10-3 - TGTGCCATCAGTGAGGGCCCCTCGGACAAGGAGTACTTC CAISEGPSDKEYF
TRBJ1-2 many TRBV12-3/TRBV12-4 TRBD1 TGTGCCAGCAGTGGGGGGACAGGGAAGGACTATGGCTACACCTTC CASSGGTGKDYGYTF
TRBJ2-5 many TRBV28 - TGTGCCAGCAGTTCACTTGTCGGACAAGAGACCCAGTACTTC CASSSLVGQETQYF
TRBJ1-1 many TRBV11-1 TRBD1 TGTGCCAGCAGCCCTGGACAGGGGGTTGGGGACACTGAAGCTTTCTTT CASSPGQGVGDTEAFF
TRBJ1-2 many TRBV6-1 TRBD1 TGTGCCATACAGGGGGTCTATGGCTACACCTTC CAIQGVYGYTF
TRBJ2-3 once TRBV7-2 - - CASSFYICSAAPSGGARLTDTQYF
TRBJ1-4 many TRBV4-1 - TGCGCCAGCAGCCCCCTGCAGTTGCGGGCGGCTAATGAAAAACTGTTTTTT CASSPLQLRAANEKLFF
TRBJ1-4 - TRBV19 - TGTGCCAGTAGGTTACAGGGATTTGAAAAACTGTTTTTT CASRLQGFEKLFF
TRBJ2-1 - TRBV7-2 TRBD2 TGTGCCAGCAGCTTAGCCCATGGGGCTAGCGGGAGGGTTGGTGAGCAGTTCTTC CASSLAHGASGRVGEQFF
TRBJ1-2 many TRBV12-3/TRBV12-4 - TGTGCCAGCAGTCCGCCCGAGACCGGGTCTAACTATGGCTACACCTTC CASSPPETGSNYGYTF
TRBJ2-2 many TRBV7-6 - TGTGCCACCAGTGGGGACACCGGGGAGCTGTTTTTT CATSGDTGELFF
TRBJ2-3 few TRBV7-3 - TGTGCCAGCAGCTCCCAACGGGGGGATACGCAGTATTTT CASSSQRGDTQYF
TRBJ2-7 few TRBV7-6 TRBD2 TGTACCAGCAGCTTACAAGCGGGAGTTGACGAGCAGTACTTC CTSSLQAGVDEQYF
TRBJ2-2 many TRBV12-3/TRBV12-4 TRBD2 TGTGCCAGCAGCCCCGGACTAGCGGGAGGAACCGGGGAGCTGTTTTTT CASSPGLAGGTGELFF
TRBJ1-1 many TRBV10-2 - TGCGCCAGCAGTGCGCAGGGGTCGAACACTGAAGCTTTCTTT CASSAQGSNTEAFF
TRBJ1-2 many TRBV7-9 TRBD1 TGTGCCAGCAGCCCCGACAGGGCTGGCTACACCTTC CASSPDRAGYTF
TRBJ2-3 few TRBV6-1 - TGTGCCAGCAGTCGCAGCGGGACAGATACGCAGTATTTT CASSRSGTDTQYF
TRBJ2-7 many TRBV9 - TGTGCCAGCAGCGACGACCCCGCGACTCGGCCTCCCTACGAGCAGTACTTC CASSDDPATRPPYEQYF
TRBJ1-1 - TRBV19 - TGTGCCAGTAGTATGAGAACAGCGGGTGAAGCTTTCTTT CASSMRTAGEAFF
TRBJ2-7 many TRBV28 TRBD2 TGTGCCAGCAGTTGGGGGGGGTCCTACGAGCAGTACTTC CASSWGGSYEQYF
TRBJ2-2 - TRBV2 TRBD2 TGTGCCAGCAGTTCTAGCGGGAGCCGGACCGGGGAGCTGTTTTTT CASSSSGSRTGELFF
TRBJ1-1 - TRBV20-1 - TGCAGTGCTAGGTCAAGGGAAACTGAAGCTTTCTTT CSARSRETEAFF
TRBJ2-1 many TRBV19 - TGTGCCAGCCGCGGACTTCCATCCTACAATGAGCAGTTCTTC CASRGLPSYNEQFF
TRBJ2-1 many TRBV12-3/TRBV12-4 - TGTGCCAGCAGTTTTTTCGATAGTTCTAATGAGCAGTTCTTC CASSFFDSSNEQFF
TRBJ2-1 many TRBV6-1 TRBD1 TGTGCCAGCAGCAAGGACAGGGACCCCTACAATGAGCAGTTCTTC CASSKDRDPYNEQFF
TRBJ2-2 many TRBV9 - TGTGCCAGCAGCGTAGCTACGGACACCGGGGAGCTGTTTTTT CASSVATDTGELFF
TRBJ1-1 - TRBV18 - TGTGCCAGCTCACGTTCAGGGTTCGCTGAAGCTTTCTTT CASSRSGFAEAFF
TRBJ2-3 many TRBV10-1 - TGCGCCAGCAGTGATGAGCTCGGGACTTTCAGCACAGATACGCAGTATTTT CASSDELGTFSTDTQYF
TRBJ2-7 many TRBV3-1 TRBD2 TGTGCCAGCAGCCTCTCTAGCGGGAGACCCTACGAGCAGTACTTC CASSLSSGRPYEQYF
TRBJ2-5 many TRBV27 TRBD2 TGTGCCAGCAGTTTGTACGGGAGGGGAGAGACCCAGTACTTC CASSLYGRGETQYF
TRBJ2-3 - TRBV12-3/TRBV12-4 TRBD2 TGTGCCAGCAGGGTCCTAGCGGGAGGGCCAGATACGCAGTATTTT CASRVLAGGPDTQYF
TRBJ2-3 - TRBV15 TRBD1 TGTGCCACCAGCAGTTCCGACAGGGGACAGTCAGATACGCAGTATTTT CATSSSDRGQSDTQYF
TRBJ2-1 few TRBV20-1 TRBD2 TGCAGTGTCCCAGTTAGCGGGGGCAATGAGCAGTTCTTC CSVPVSGGNEQFF
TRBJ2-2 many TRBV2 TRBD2 TGTGCCAGCAGTGTTGAGGGGTCCCTAGCGGGGAGTTTAGCCACCGGGGAGCTGTTTTTT CASSVEGSLAGSLATGELFF
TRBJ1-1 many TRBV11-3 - TGTGCCAGCGGAGACAGAGTGAACACTGAAGCTTTCTTT CASGDRVNTEAFF
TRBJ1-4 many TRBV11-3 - TGTGCCAGCAGCGGCAGTTTTAATGAAAAACTGTTTTTT CASSGSFNEKLFF